This T cell receptor (beta chain) was sequenced during a study of cytomegalovirus exposure and HLA in healthy donors. To note about this clone: Its antigen is unidentified.

Study-wide findings and caveats: Rarity characterized most TCR sequences, yet some public TCRs appeared in many donors. Within an earlier analysis, most TCR beta V segments proved productive either about 87% or about 30% of the time. Within a later analysis, the majority of CMV-associated TCR beta chains appeared HLA-restricted.

The PCR contained 60 Vbeta and 13 Jbeta primers. Here immunoSEQ multiplex PCR was the method, and the copy in TCRdb shows in-frame clones only, minus some. The profile covers roughly 170,000 clones, with under 90% appearing a single time and 4.8% taken by the ten largest. This CDR3 has 14 residues. V shed 2 bases and J shed 5 bases, with 13 bases lying between them. Per the germline V gene, CDR1 is MDHEN and CDR2 is SYDVKM. V is TRBV28 and J is TRBJ2-7; D remains ambiguous. Sample: PBMCs. This clonotype was obtained from a man younger than 30 in good health and CMV-seronegative. The CDR3 here is CASSLGSWSDEQYF. The DNA for the CDR3 is TGTGCCAGCAGTTTAGGTTCATGGAGTGACGAGCAGTACTTC.